This entry lists 27 T cell receptor beta chains sequenced from one sample in a study of metastatic and nonmetastatic thyroid tumors. TCRdb re-clonotyped the PCR reads through MiXCR. In the table there are about 9,300 clones, about 30% of which are singletons. Patients underwent thyroid surgery, and none had received any treatment before it. Sequenced material: tumor tissue. The receptor set was obtained from a female donor with papillary thyroid cancer or a benign thyroid nodule (not recorded which). Some clones in this sample may be carry-over from other donors' samples.

The chain links TRBV9 to TRBJ1-4; 11 nucleotides match TRBD1. Trimming removed 4 bases from V and 3 bases from J; junction bases left unmatched: 5. CDR3 length equals 16 residues. Germline V gives CDR1 SGDLS, CDR2 YYNGEE. DNA of the CDR3: TGTGCCAGCAGCACCGGACAGGGGGCGTCTAATGAAAAACTGTTTTTT. It translates to CASSTGQGASNEKLFF.

V gene TRBV7-9 combines with J gene TRBJ1-2; a weak D match, TRBD1 (6 bases). CDR3 length: 13 amino acids. Germline-derived CDR1 and CDR2 are SEHNR and FQNEAQ (reference sequence). V lost 4 bases and J 5 bases, leaving 11 bases between the germline ends. Written as DNA, the CDR3 is TGTGCCAGCAGCTCTACCGGACAGTATGGCTACACCTTC. This encodes CASSSTGQYGYTF.

This clone appeared a few times. This CDR3 is also generated by other DNA sequences in the sample. The chain uses TRBV6-2 or TRBV6-3 and TRBJ2-6; no reliable D call. CDR1 MNHEY and CDR2 SVGEGT come from the germline V gene. The CDR3 loop spans 14 amino acids. Trimming took 0 bases from V and 1 from J, leaving 1 base between them. CDR3 residues: CASSYSSGANVLTF. The CDR3 bases are TGTGCCAGCAGTTACTCTTCTGGGGCCAACGTCCTGACTTTC.

Only a few counts were recorded for this clone. V gene TRBV10-1 combines with J gene TRBJ1-1, with TRBD1 identical over 8 bases. CDR3 length equals 14 residues. J lost 4 bases, V lost 6 bases, and 7 bases had no gene match. CDR1 WNHNN and CDR2 SYGVQD come from the germline V gene (reference sequence). CDR3 in amino acids: CASSAGQGFTEAFF. The CDR3, as DNA: TGCGCCAGCAGCGCAGGACAGGGATTCACTGAAGCTTTCTTT.

The V gene is TRBV7-9, the J gene TRBJ2-5, with D perhaps TRBD2 (7 bases). The V gene's germline CDR1 is SEHNR and CDR2 FQNEAQ (reference sequence). V lost 5 bases to trimming and J lost 4 bases, with 14 bases between them. The CDR3 sequence is 14 residues long. CDR3 DNA sequence: TGTGCCAGCAGCCCCCGCGGGGGCGCAGAGACCCAGTACTTC. Translated: CASSPRGGAETQYF. The whole variable domain, filled in from reference TRBV7-9 and TRBJ2-5, reads DTGVSQNPRHKITKRGQNVTFRCDPISEHNRLYWYRQTLGQGPEFLTYFQNEAQLEKSRLLSDRFSAERPKGSFSTLEIQRTEQGDSAMYLCASSPRGGAETQYFGPGTRLLVL.

By share, this clone counts as medium-sized. This rearrangement joins TRBV28 to TRBJ2-5; 8 nucleotides line up with TRBD1. This CDR3 is built from 13 residues. Germline loops: CDR1 MDHEN, CDR2 SYDVKM. V lost 6 bases and J lost 5; bases outside the gene matches: 5. CDR3 residues: CASRLRGPETQYF. The CDR3 nucleotides read TGTGCCAGCAGACTCAGGGGGCCGGAGACCCAGTACTTC.

The chain joins TRBV20-1 to TRBJ2-1; D may be TRBD1 (6 bases). The germline V and J ends were trimmed by 5 bases and 13 bases, with 21 bases remaining between them. Germline loops: CDR1 DFQATT, CDR2 SNEGSKA (reference sequence). The CDR3 runs to 13 residues. The CDR3 DNA follows: TGCAGTGCTGTAGCAGGGGCGCTCGCTGATCAGTTCTTC. Residues: CSAVAGALADQFF.

This clone was seen repeatedly, ten times or more. The chain uses TRBV10-3 and TRBJ2-1; possibly TRBD1 for D (6 bases). V lost 6 bases, J lost 8 bases, and 26 bases lay in between. Germline CDR1 reads ENHRY; CDR2 reads SYGVKD. CDR3 length: 17 amino acids. For the CDR3, the DNA is TGTGCCATCAGGAGGGGCCTAGGACAGAGTATTAGGGATGAGCAGTTCTTC. Translating gives CAIRRGLGQSIRDEQFF.

This clone is medium-sized. The gene calls are TRBV13 and TRBJ2-7; TRBD2 agrees at 13 bases. The CDR3 contains 17 residues. The germline CDR1 and CDR2 sequences are PRHDT and FYEKMQ (reference sequence). With V trimmed by 6 bases and J by 2 bases, 10 bases remained unmatched. The CDR3: CASRIRTSGSPAYEQYF. CDR3 in DNA: TGTGCCAGCAGGATTCGGACTAGCGGGAGTCCTGCCTACGAGCAGTACTTC.

The chain is built from TRBV5-1 and TRBJ1-1; TRBD1 matches at 8 bases. Trimming removed 4 bases from V and 1 base from J; junction bases left unmatched: 6. The CDR3 consists of 15 residues. Germline lookup yields CDR1 SGHRS and CDR2 YFSETQ. CDR3 nucleotide sequence: TGCGCCAGCAGCAAATTAGGACAGGGGAACACTGAAGCTTTCTTT. It translates to CASSKLGQGNTEAFF. The complete variable domain, with remaining parts taken from reference TRBV5-1 and TRBJ1-1, reads KAGVTQTPRYLIKTRGQQVTLSCSPISGHRSVSWYQQTPGQGLQFLFEYFSETQRNKGNFPGRFSGRQFSNSRSEMNVSTLELGDSALYLCASSKLGQGNTEAFFGQGTRLTVV.

This clone has only a few counts. At one of its ends the junction is not consistent with the germline gene, which may arise from a read error. This chain uses TRBV12-3 or TRBV12-4 with TRBJ1-4; D is uncertain. The CDR3 extends over 14 amino acids. CDR3 sequence reads: CASSRNVNNEKLLF. The CDR3 DNA sequence: TGTGCCAGCAGCCGAAACGTCAATAATGAAAAACTGCTTTTT.

Comment on this clone: The junction departs from the called germline gene at one end, perhaps through a read error. The genes are TRBV13 and TRBJ2-7; D gene unclear. CDR1 PRHDT and CDR2 FYEKMQ come from the germline V gene (reference sequence). CDR3 length: 13 amino acids. CDR3: CVISLGISYGQYF. The CDR3 bases are TGTGTCATCAGCTTAGGGATCTCCTACGGGCAGTACTTC.

V and J are TRBV20-1 and TRBJ1-1, with 9 bases fitting TRBD1. Germline V lookup: CDR1 DFQATT, CDR2 SNEGSKA (reference sequence). J lost 5 bases, V lost 5 bases, and 15 bases had no gene match. The CDR3 extends over 16 amino acids. The CDR3 protein is CSAGPSGTGRGTEAFF. The CDR3 nucleotides read TGCAGTGCTGGGCCCTCCGGGACAGGGAGGGGGACTGAAGCTTTCTTT.

This clone has a count of ten or more. The V gene is TRBV20-1, the J gene TRBJ2-3, with a possible D match to TRBD1 (5 bases). Deletions cut 0 bases from V and 9 bases from J, with 25 bases between. In germline, CDR1 is DFQATT, CDR2 SNEGSKA (reference sequence). This CDR3 contains 17 residues. DNA of the CDR3: TGCAGTGCTAGAGATTCGAGCAGTGGGGAAGGGTCAGGGACGCAGTATTTT. Its translation: CSARDSSSGEGSGTQYF.

This clone was seen a few times. The chain recombines TRBV7-9 with TRBJ2-7, with D perhaps assigned TRBD1 or TRBD2 (6 bases each). V lost 2 bases and J lost 5, with 13 bases in between. CDR1 and CDR2 from the germline V gene are SEHNR and FQNEAQ (reference sequence). The CDR3 sequence is 14 residues long. The CDR3 is CASSLLGGVDEQYF. For the CDR3, the DNA is TGTGCCAGCAGCTTATTGGGGGGCGTCGACGAGCAGTACTTC.

This sequence joins TRBV4-2 and TRBJ1-2; 11 positions agree with TRBD1. This CDR3 spans 17 amino acids. J was trimmed by 7 bases and V by 2 bases; bases with no gene match: 12. Germline V CDR1 and CDR2: LGHNA, YNFKEQ. The CDR3 sequence: CASSQITMDRGRSGYTF. The CDR3 bases are TGTGCCAGCAGCCAAATAACAATGGACAGGGGGCGTAGTGGCTACACCTTC.

The chain carries TRBV5-1 and TRBJ1-2; 11 nucleotides align to TRBD1. V lost 0 bases to trimming and J lost 5 bases; unmatched junction nucleotides: 6. This CDR3 is built from 16 residues. Germline V gene lookup returns CDR1 SGHRS and CDR2 YFSETQ. The CDR3 reads CASSLAWGQGVYGYTF. The CDR3 DNA follows: TGCGCCAGCAGCTTGGCCTGGGGACAGGGGGTTTATGGCTACACCTTC.

This chain connects TRBV7-2 to TRBJ2-2; 13 nucleotides line up with TRBD2. Germline V gives CDR1 SGHTA, CDR2 FQGNSA. The CDR3 runs to 15 residues. V lost 6 bases and J lost 5; bases outside the gene matches: 3. CDR3 sequence reads: CASSWTSGGTGELFF. The CDR3 coding sequence is TGTGCCAGCAGTTGGACTAGCGGGGGTACCGGGGAGCTGTTTTTT.

Comments on this clone: One end of the junction does not line up with germline, which may come from a read error. This chain uses TRBV30 with TRBJ1-3; possible D gene TRBD1, 5 bases. The CDR3 contains 12 residues. CDR1 and CDR2 from the germline V gene are GTSNPN and SVGIG (reference sequence). The CDR3 DNA reads TGTGCCTGGAGTAATCAGGGAAACACCACATATTTT. This encodes CAWSNQGNTTYF.

V and J are TRBV4-3 and TRBJ2-1; D unclear. Trimming removed 1 base at V and 6 bases at J, with 10 bases between. Germline CDR1 is LGHNA and CDR2 is YSLEER. The CDR3 length is 14 residues. Written as DNA, the CDR3 is TGCGCCAGCAGCCAAGCCTACGCCGGCAATGAGCAGTTCTTC. It encodes CASSQAYAGNEQFF.

Turning to this clone: A junction boundary mismatches the germline segment, possibly from a read error. The chain has TRBV6-1 and TRBJ2-2, with 10 bases lining up with TRBD2. CDR3 length equals 18 residues. Looked up from germline, CDR1 is MNHNS and CDR2 is SASEGT. The CDR3 is CASSERKSSGRRAVEPFF. Written as DNA, the CDR3 is TGTGCCAGCAGTGAAAGAAAGTCTAGCGGGAGAAGGGCCGTGGAGCCGTTTTTT.

This clone was observed a few times. The genes are TRBV6-6 and TRBJ1-1; possible D gene TRBD1, 5 bases. Between the trimmed V and J ends, which lost 3 bases and 3 bases, there was a span of 14 bases. This CDR3 is 15 amino acids long. Germline assignment: CDR1 MNHNY and CDR2 SVGAGI (reference sequence). This CDR3 is CASSYQGPAYTEAFF. The CDR3 DNA is TGTGCCAGCAGTTATCAGGGTCCCGCTTACACTGAAGCTTTCTTT.

The chain carries TRBV6-1 and TRBJ1-3, with D possibly matching TRBD1 (5 bases). Germline CDR1 is MNHNS and CDR2 is SASEGT. There are 14 residues in the CDR3. V was cut by 11 bases and J by 2 bases, with 16 bases left in between. CDR3 coding DNA: TGTGCCGGGGGTAGGGGAGGGACTGGAAACACCATATATTTT. Protein sequence: CAGGRGGTGNTIYF.

The chain is built from TRBV6-2 or TRBV6-3 and TRBJ2-7; 9 bases are a match to TRBD2. Losses at the gene ends were 2 bases for V and 5 bases for J; bases not matched to a gene: 4. From germline, CDR1 is MNHEY and CDR2 SVGEGT. The CDR3 is 14 residues long. The CDR3 coding sequence is TGTGCCAGCAGTTACGGGCGGGAGGGCCACGAGCAGTACTTC. Translated: CASSYGREGHEQYF.

By share, this clone counts as medium-sized. This chain connects TRBV6-1 to TRBJ2-7; tentatively, D is TRBD1 (6 bases). CDR1 MNHNS and CDR2 SASEGT come from the germline V gene. CDR3 length: 15 amino acids. Trimming shortened V by 6 bases and J by 0 bases, and 15 bases separated the two germline ends. CDR3 amino acids: CASRPNRDSSYEQYF. Written as DNA, the CDR3 is TGTGCCAGCAGACCTAACAGGGATAGCTCCTACGAGCAGTACTTC.

Only a few counts were recorded for this clone. The chain carries TRBV19 and TRBJ2-4; 8 bases align to TRBD2. The trim removed 3 bases at V and 8 bases at J, leaving 6 bases unmatched. CDR3 length equals 14 residues. Germline CDR1 reads LNHDA; CDR2 reads SQIVND (reference sequence). The CDR3: CASSIQSGSHIQYF. CDR3 DNA sequence: TGTGCCAGTAGTATTCAGAGCGGGAGCCACATTCAGTACTTC.

The J gene is TRBJ2-5, the V gene TRBV30; D call uncertain. Germline-derived CDR1 and CDR2 are GTSNPN and SVGIG (reference sequence). V was trimmed by 3 bases and J by 5 bases, leaving 10 bases between them. This CDR3 has 12 residues. CDR3 in DNA: TGTGCCTGGAGAATGGATGGTGAGACCCAGTACTTC. It yields the protein CAWRMDGETQYF.